This TCR beta chain was obtained from a study of TIL therapy for anti-PD-1-resistant metastatic lung cancer. This clone showed up just once. The time point is: pre-treatment sample, taken before nivolumab and TIL therapy. This was the immunoSEQ v3 assay. The table came from immunoSEQ multiplex PCR; TCRdb's copy has only in-frame clones and leaves some out. The table lists about 36,000 clones, less than 85% of them singletons. The CDR3 contains 15 residues. Germline V lookup: CDR1 SGDLS, CDR2 YYNGEE. V gave up 3 bases and J gave up 3 bases; unmatched junction bases: 5. J is TRBJ1-4 and V is TRBV9, with 7 bases that match TRBD1. This sample comprised blood, obtained at baseline. The TCR was taken from a person aged 25 to 80 with non-small cell lung cancer. The CDR3 sequence: CASSARDSPNEKLFF. Written as DNA, the CDR3 is TGTGCCAGCAGCGCAAGGGACAGCCCTAATGAAAAACTGTTTTTT.